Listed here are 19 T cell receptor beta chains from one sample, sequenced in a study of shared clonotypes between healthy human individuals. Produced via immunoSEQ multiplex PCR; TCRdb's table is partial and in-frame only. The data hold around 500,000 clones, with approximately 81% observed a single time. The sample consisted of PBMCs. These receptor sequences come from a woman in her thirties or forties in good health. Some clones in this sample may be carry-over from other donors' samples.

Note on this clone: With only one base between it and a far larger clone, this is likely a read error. The CDR3 is CGRSGGYDYTF. The CDR3 DNA follows: TGTGGTAGGTCGGGGGGCTATGACTACACCTTC. The chain is built from TRBV14 and TRBJ1-2; D is possibly TRBD1 (6 bases). Germline V lookup: CDR1 SGHDN, CDR2 FVKESK. This CDR3 comprises 11 residues.

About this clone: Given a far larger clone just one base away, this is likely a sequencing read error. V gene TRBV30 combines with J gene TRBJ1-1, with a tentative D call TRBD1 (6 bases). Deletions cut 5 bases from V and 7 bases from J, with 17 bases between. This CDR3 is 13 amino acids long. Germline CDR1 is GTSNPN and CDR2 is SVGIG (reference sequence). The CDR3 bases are TGTGCCTGGGCCAGGCAGAAGGACAGTGAAGCTTTCTTT. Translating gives CAWARQKDSEAFF.

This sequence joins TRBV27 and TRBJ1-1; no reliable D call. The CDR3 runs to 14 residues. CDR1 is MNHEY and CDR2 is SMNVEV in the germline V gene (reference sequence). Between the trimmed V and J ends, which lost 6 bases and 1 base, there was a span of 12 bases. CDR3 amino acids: CASRRLAENTEAFF. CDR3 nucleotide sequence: TGTGCCAGCAGGAGACTGGCCGAGAACACTGAAGCTTTCTTT.

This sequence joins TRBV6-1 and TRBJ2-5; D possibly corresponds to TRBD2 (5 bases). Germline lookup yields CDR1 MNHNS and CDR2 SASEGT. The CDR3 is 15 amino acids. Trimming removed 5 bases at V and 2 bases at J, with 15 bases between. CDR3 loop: CASSSLFGEQETQYF. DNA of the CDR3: TGTGCCAGCAGTTCCCTTTTTGGGGAGCAAGAGACCCAGTACTTC.

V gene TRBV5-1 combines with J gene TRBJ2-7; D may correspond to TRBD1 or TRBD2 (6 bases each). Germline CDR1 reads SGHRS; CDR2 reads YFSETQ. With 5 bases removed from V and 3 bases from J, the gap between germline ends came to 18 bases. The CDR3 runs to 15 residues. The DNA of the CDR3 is TGCGCCAGCAGACTGGGGTCGGGGGCCTTCTACGAGCAGTACTTC. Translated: CASRLGSGAFYEQYF.

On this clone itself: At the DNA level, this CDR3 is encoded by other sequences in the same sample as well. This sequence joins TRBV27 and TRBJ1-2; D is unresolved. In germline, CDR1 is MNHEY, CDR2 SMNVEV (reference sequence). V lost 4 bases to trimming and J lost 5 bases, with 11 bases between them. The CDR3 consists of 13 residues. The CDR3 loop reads CASSSRGSYGYTF. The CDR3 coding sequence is TGTGCCAGCAGTTCAAGAGGATCGTATGGCTACACCTTC.

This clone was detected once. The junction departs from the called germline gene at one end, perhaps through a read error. The CDR3 DNA is TGTGCCAGCAGCTTGGATCGGGGTAGCTATGGCTACACCTTC. Translation gives CASSLDRGSYGYTF. The chain combines TRBV5-3 with TRBJ1-2, with D uncertain. TRBV5-3 is noted as an ORF with a role that remains uncertain. The CDR3 consists of 14 residues.

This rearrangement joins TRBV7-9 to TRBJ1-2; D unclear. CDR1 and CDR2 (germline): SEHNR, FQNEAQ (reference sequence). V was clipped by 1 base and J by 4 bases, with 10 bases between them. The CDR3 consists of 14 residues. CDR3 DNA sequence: TGTGCCAGCAGCTTAGGCGCAGGCGCCTATGGCTACACCTTC. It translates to CASSLGAGAYGYTF.

In DNA form, the CDR3 reads TGTGCCAGCAGGACTGTGAATGAGCAGTTCTTC. Translated, it gives CASRTVNEQFF. This rearrangement joins TRBV6-5 to TRBJ2-1; D uncertain. Germline CDR1 reads MNHEY; CDR2 reads SVGAGI. The CDR3 has 11 amino acids. V dropped 6 bases and J dropped 7 bases, with 7 bases sitting between them.

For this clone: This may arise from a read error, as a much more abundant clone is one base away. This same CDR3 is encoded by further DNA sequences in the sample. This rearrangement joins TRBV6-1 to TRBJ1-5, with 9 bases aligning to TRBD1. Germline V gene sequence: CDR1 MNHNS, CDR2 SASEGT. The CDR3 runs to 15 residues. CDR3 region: CASGRGQGSNQPQHF. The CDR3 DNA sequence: TGTGCCAGCGGGAGGGGACAGGGTAGCAACCAGCCCCAGCATTTT.

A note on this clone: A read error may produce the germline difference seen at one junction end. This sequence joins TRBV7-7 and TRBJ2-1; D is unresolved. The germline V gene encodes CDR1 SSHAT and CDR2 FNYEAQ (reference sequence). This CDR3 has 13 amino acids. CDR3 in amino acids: CASSADKWGEQFF. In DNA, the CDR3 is TGTGCTAGCAGCGCTGACAAATGGGGTGAGCAGTTCTTC.

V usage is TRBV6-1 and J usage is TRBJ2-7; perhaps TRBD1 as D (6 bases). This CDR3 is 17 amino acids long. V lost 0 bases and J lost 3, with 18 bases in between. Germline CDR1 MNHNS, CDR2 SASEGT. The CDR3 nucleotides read TGTGCCAGCAGTGAAGCGCAGGCTAGGGGACAATTCTACGAGCAGTACTTC. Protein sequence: CASSEAQARGQFYEQYF.

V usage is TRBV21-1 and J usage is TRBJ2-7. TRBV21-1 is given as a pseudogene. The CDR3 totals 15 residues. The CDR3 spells CASSKGGQGVYEQYF. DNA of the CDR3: TGTGCCAGCAGCAAAGGAGGGCAGGGAGTTTACGAGCAGTACTTC.

The DNA of the CDR3 is TGCGCCAGCAGTCCCTCCAGGCCTTACGCCTCCGAGCAGTACTTC. This gives the protein CASSPSRPYASEQYF. V is TRBV10-2 and J is TRBJ2-7; no definite D call. V lost 5 bases, J lost 6 bases, and 20 bases lay in between. Germline V gives CDR1 WSHSY, CDR2 SAAADI. The CDR3 is 15 amino acids.

The CDR3: CASSPTRGRTSSYNEQFF. DNA of the CDR3: TGTGCCAGCTCACCCACCAGGGGGCGGACCAGCTCCTACAATGAGCAGTTCTTC. The J gene is TRBJ2-1, the V gene TRBV18; 8 bases are shared with TRBD1. CDR3 length: 18 residues. Germline values: CDR1 KGHSH, CDR2 LQKENI. With 3 bases clipped from V and 0 bases from J, the junction kept 10 bases outside the gene matches.

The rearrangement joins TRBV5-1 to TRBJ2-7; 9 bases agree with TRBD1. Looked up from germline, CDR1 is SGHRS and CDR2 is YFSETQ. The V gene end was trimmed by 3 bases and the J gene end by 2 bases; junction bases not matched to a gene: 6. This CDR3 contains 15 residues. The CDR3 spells CASSSYGTGTYEQYF. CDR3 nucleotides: TGCGCCAGCAGCTCCTACGGGACAGGGACCTACGAGCAGTACTTC.

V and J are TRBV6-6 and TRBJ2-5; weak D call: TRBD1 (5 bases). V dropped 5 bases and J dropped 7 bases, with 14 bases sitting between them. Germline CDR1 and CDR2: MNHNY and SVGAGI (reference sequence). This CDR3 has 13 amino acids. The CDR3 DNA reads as TGTGCCAGCAGTACTACAGGTCTGGGGACCCAGTACTTC. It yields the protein CASSTTGLGTQYF.

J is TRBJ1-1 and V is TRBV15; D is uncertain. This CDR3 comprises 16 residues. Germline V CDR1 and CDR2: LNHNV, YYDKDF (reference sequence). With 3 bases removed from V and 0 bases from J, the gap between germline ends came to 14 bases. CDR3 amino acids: CATSRGLSEMNTEAFF. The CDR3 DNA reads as TGTGCCACCAGCAGGGGATTAAGTGAGATGAACACTGAAGCTTTCTTT.

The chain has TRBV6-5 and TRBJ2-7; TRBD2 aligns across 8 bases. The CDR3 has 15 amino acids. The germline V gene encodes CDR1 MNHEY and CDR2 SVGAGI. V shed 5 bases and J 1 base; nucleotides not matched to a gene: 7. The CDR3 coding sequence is TGTGCCAGCAGTCCCCCGGGAGGGCGGTCCTACGAGCAGTACTTC. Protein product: CASSPPGGRSYEQYF.